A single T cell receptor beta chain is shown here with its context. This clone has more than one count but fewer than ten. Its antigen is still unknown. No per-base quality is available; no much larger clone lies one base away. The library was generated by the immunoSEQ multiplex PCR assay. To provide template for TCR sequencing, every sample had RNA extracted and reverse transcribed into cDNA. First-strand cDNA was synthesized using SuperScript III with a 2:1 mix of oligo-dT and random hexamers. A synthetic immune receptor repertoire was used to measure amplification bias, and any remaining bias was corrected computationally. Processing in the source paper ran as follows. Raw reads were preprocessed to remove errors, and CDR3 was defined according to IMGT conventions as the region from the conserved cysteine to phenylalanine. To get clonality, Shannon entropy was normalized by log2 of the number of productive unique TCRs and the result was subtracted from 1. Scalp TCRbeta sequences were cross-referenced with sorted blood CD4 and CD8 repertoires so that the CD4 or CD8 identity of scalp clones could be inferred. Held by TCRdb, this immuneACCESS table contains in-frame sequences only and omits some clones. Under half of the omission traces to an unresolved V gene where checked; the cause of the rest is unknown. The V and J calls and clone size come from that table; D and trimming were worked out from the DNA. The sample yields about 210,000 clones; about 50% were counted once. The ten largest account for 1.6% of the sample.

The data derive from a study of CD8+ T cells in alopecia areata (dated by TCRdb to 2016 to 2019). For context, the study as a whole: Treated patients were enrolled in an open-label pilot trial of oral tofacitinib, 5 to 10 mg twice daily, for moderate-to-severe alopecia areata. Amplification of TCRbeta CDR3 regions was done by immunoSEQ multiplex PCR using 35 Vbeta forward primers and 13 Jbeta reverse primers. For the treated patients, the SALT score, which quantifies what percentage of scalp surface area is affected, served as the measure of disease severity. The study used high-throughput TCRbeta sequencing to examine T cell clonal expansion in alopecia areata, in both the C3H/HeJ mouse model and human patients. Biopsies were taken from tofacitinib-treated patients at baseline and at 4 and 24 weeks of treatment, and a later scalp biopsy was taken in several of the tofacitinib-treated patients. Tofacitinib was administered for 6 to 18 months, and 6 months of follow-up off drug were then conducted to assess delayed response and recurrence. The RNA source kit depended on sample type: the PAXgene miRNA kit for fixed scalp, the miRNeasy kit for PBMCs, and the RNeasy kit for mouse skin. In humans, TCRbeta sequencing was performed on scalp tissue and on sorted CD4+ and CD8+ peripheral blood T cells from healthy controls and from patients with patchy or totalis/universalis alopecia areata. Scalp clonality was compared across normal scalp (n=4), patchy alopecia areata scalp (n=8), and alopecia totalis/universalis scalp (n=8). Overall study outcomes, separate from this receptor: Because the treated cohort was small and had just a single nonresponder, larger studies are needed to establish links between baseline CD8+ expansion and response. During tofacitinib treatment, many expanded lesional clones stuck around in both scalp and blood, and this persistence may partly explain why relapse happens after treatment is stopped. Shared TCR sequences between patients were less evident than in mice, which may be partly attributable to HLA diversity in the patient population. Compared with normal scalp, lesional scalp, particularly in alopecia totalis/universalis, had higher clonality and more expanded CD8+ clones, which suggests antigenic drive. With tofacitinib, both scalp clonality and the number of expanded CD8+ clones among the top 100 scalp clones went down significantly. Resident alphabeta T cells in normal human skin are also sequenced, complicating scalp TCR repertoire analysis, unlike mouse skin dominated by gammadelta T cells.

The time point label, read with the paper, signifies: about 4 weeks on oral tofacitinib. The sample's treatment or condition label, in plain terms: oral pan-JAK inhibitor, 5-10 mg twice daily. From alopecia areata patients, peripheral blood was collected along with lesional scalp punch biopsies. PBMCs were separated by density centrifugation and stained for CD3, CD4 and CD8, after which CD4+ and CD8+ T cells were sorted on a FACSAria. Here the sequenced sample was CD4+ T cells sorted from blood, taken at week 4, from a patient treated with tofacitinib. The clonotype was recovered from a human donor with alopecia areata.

The DNA sequence follows: TGTGCCAGCAGCTTTGTGAGGGCTAGTTCACCCCTCCACTTT. Its coded protein is CASSFVRASSPLHF. The chain couples TRBV7-2 to TRBJ1-6; a confident D gene designation cannot be given. The germline V gene specifies SGHTA as CDR1 and FQGNSA as CDR2. V is reduced by 3 bases and J by 9 bases, leaving a spacing of 12 bases between them. CDR3 length: 14 amino acids, cysteine to phenylalanine. The entry retains the CDR3 DNA only, 42 bases that are in frame from base 1. Joined to the reference TRBV7-2 and TRBJ1-6 proteins, this CDR3 gives the full variable domain: GAGVSQSPSNKVTEKGKDVELRCDPISGHTALYWYRQSLGQGLEFLIYFQGNSAPDKSGLPSDRFSAERTGGSVSTLTIQRTQQEDSAVYLCASSFVRASSPLHFGNGTRLTVT.